The rows below give T cell receptor beta chains drawn from one sample of a study of spatial heterogeneity in lung cancer. TCRdb re-called the 5' RACE reads through MiXCR, storing one row per CDR3 protein. The sample shows thousands of distinct CDR3 sequences, under 13% of them seen only once. The sample consisted of lung tumor tissue, taken at surgery. Source of these receptors: a female donor with early-stage non-small cell lung cancer. Both conserved end residues are part of each CDR3. Clone size appears in some rows only: once, few, many, or a class for an expanded clone.

>TRBJ1-5|NA|TRBV20-1
CSASFTTGSNQPQHF
>TRBJ1-4|large|TRBV7-2
CASRHGRGGDEKLFF
>TRBJ1-4|medium-sized|TRBV5-8
CASSLRTQGEKLFF
>TRBJ1-4|medium-sized|TRBV7-9
CASSLGQIATNEKLFF
>TRBJ2-3|NA|TRBV28
CASSFGGGFTDTQYF
>TRBJ2-7|medium-sized|TRBV7-8
CASSLLREQYF
>TRBJ2-6|medium-sized|TRBV30
CAWSLAGANVLTF
>TRBJ2-5|NA|TRBV7-2
CASSLVAVQETQYF
>TRBJ2-3|medium-sized|TRBV5-1
CASSTGTSGGIGTDTQYF
>TRBJ1-2|medium-sized|TRBV4-3
CASSQDRSRVYGYTF
>TRBJ1-2|medium-sized|TRBV19
CASSWDSNYGYTF
>TRBJ2-7|few|TRBV6-2/TRBV6-3
CASSYGVSWDEQYF
>TRBJ2-1|medium-sized|TRBV14
CASSQGRGYNEQFF
>TRBJ2-3|medium-sized|TRBV9
CASSVGPSSGGATDTQYF
>TRBJ2-1|few|TRBV20-1
CSLSGGYNEQFF
>TRBJ2-7|medium-sized|TRBV29-1
CSVEKDGGEQYF
>TRBJ2-3|medium-sized|TRBV19
CATSDRVGTDTQYF
>TRBJ2-5|medium-sized|TRBV20-1
CSAREVLALETQYF
>TRBJ2-3|medium-sized|TRBV10-3
CAISEGVAGYTDTQYF
>TRBJ2-7|medium-sized|TRBV6-6
CASSYGGRQGLYYYEQYF
>TRBJ2-2|medium-sized|TRBV7-2
CASSLARGTELFF
>TRBJ2-1|NA|TRBV4-3
CASSQGPWGAINEQFF
>TRBJ2-3|medium-sized|TRBV7-2
CASSTQGGASADTQYF
>TRBJ1-3|medium-sized|TRBV2
CASRLLSGNTIYF
>TRBJ2-5|few|TRBV6-1
CASSEMAGGPQETQYF
>TRBJ1-2|NA|TRBV5-1
CASSLASHPGVQDGYTF
>TRBJ2-7|medium-sized|TRBV28
CASNPATGGAQYF
>TRBJ1-2|medium-sized|TRBV4-3
CASSRAPPFPRDNYGYTF
>TRBJ2-3|medium-sized|TRBV19
CASSWGTDTDTQYF
>TRBJ2-7|medium-sized|TRBV4-3
CASSQVAGGSYEQYF
>TRBJ2-5|medium-sized|TRBV19
CASRPQGSQETQYF
>TRBJ2-2|NA|TRBV5-4
CASSQAGGAIAGELFF
>TRBJ1-5|NA|TRBV12-3/TRBV12-4
CASSSTGSKPQHF
>TRBJ1-1|few|TRBV12-3/TRBV12-4
CASSQKIEAFF
>TRBJ2-3|medium-sized|TRBV30
CAWSVGSSGGARDTQYF
>TRBJ2-3|NA|TRBV7-2
CASSVSRSTDTQYF
>TRBJ1-1|medium-sized|TRBV25-1
CASSDDRNTEAFF